The present T cell receptor (beta chain) was sequenced within a study of blood T cell repertoires in COVID-19. Study information: Acute-phase and convalescent COVID-19 samples originated in the United States, Italy and Spain.

V dropped 0 bases and J dropped 7 bases, with 12 bases sitting between them. This CDR3 contains 14 residues. The germline gives CDR1 MNHEY, CDR2 SVGAGI. This table comes from immunoSEQ multiplex PCR, and its TCRdb copy is limited to in-frame clones, with some not included. The sample has almost 300,000 clones; roughly 90% are singletons. The source is a woman in her 30s with COVID-19, enrolled during active disease. The sample was peripheral blood. The chain recombines TRBV6-5 with TRBJ1-2; D possibly corresponds to TRBD1 (5 bases). The CDR3 spells CASSYSKGLGGYTF. Written as DNA, the CDR3 is TGTGCCAGCAGTTACTCGAAGGGGCTGGGTGGCTACACCTTC.